This T cell receptor beta chain was found in a study of cytomegalovirus exposure and HLA in healthy donors (dated by TCRdb to about 2017). About the full investigation: An earlier analysis of approximately 640 of the donors reported about 290 Gb of sequence data and 117 million unique TCR beta sequences from 150 million to 200 million T cells. Roughly 300 gigabases of sequencing data and around 90 million unique TCR sequences made up an early release that covered 500 to 700 HLA-typed donors. The genetic ancestry cluster associated with self-reported Caucasian donors included 80% to 90% of the roughly 390 genotyped donors. The aim of the study was to test whether cataloging public T cell receptors could identify signatures of past pathogen exposure. The study used immunosequencing to profile the T cell repertoires of around 600 subjects and linked those repertoires to cytomegalovirus serostatus. Along with the roughly 700-subject first cohort, a separate validation cohort of over a hundred different subjects was used. The study combined high-throughput TCR immunosequencing, statistical association of individual TCRs with disease status, and machine learning to predict cytomegalovirus infection status. In a later analysis, previously published TCR beta repertoires from several hundred donors were re-analyzed and high-resolution HLA genotyping was added so that TCR occurrence patterns could be studied. In the later analysis, no new phenotypic data were used to find candidate immune exposures; instead, reliance was placed on TCR beta sequences and their occurrence across donors. An earlier analysis of 587 of the donors applied high-throughput TCR beta sequencing to assess whether each TCR beta V gene segment acted as functional or pseudogenic. Donor age, sex, ethnicity and CMV serostatus were compiled together with the repertoire data. In a later genetic analysis, genome-wide SNP genotypes for about 55% of the roughly 700 donors were used, and that subset was treated as a discovery cohort. Every repertoire in the discovery cohort had been generated on one and the same sequencing platform. Class I and class II HLA loci were covered by the typing at four-digit resolution. Typing coverage differed by locus: A, B, C, DRB1 and DQB1 were typed in roughly 620-630 donors, DQA1 in 522, DPA1 in some 600, and DPB1 in about 450. Because of strong linkage in the cohort, a few DR-DQ haplotypes were treated as single units for association and clustering. On average, 235,054 unique TCR beta nucleotide sequences were sequenced per donor among 398 genotyped donors of the cohort, with roughly 19% of those sequences being non-productive. The investigation overall reported the following: The classifier was reported to diagnose cytomegalovirus status with high specificity and sensitivity in both the original and validation cohorts. Correlated functional status among segregating V segments might be attributable to linkage disequilibrium, but an unknown experimental factor could not be ruled out. It was suggested by the authors that the approach could potentially be generalized to other disease states and immunological phenotypes. HLA typing was unavailable for some donors at each locus, so association tests used only the typed subset. Assigning TCR associations to individual alleles was difficult when HLA alleles, especially DR and DQ, strongly co-occurred. In vitro tests confirmed that a few of the cytomegalovirus-associated TCR beta chains recognize cytomegalovirus antigens. In a later analysis, several top co-occurrence clusters were reported to appear linked to parvovirus B19, influenza, CMV and Epstein-Barr virus. The presence/absence analyses assumed that sequencing depth was roughly uniform across donors, and that assumption may not be true. In a later genetic analysis, fewer N-insertions in productive TCRs were reported among donors in an Asian-associated ancestry cluster than the roughly 700-donor mean. Most CMV-associated TCR beta chains appeared to be HLA-restricted in a later analysis, and the HLA associations seemed to be driven largely by CMV exposure. A cluster of highly shared sequence variants was judged likely to represent a technical artifact of the sequencing pipeline. In a later analysis, the rate of TCR association differed among HLA loci, with DRB1 alleles having the most associated TCRs and HLA-C alleles having the fewest. Over 15 rarely observed V segments, including chromosome 9 orphons, were excluded from the earlier analysis of just under 600 of the donors because counts were too low. While some public TCRs were present in many individuals, most TCR sequences turned up only very rarely across donors. A total of about 180 TCR beta chains were listed by the study as associated with cytomegalovirus. In a later analysis, HLA-associated TCR beta chains were found to be more clonally expanded and to have lower generation probabilities than equally common non-associated chains. In an earlier analysis of more than 450 of the donors, most TCR beta V segments were observed in productive rearrangements about 87% or about 30% of the time, broadly matching IMGT annotations. A further reported finding was that TCR beta sequences accurately predicted the HLA-A and HLA-B alleles for most subjects in the first cohort. Immune exposure information for the cohort was limited to CMV serostatus. In a later genetic analysis, a missense DCLRE1C variant was associated with V-gene and J-gene trimming of TCR beta chains, and the association was replicated in an independent cohort. Some IMGT-functional V segments, including TRBV6-2 and TRBV6-3, could not be told apart with the 87-base-pair reads, so those segments were excluded. This cohort had only TCR beta chains sequenced, and the lack of alpha or paired-chain data limited which features could be detected. In a later analysis, some 18,000 TCR beta sequences were associated with specific HLA alleles at a false discovery rate of 0.05.

This clone was detected a few times. Its antigen is still unknown. The input lacks base qualities; no much larger clone sits a single base away. The cohort consisted of 600 or so healthy bone marrow donors. At the time of sampling, every cohort member was nominally healthy, though immune exposures that went unrecorded were likely present. The donor tested CMV seronegative and was one of the 352 seronegative cohort members. A peripheral blood sample was provided by each donor, and peripheral blood mononuclear cells were used for TCR beta sequencing. The Qiagen DNeasy Blood Extraction Kit was used to extract genomic DNA from the blood cell samples. Taken from cysteine to phenylalanine, the CDR3 has 16 residues. Only the CDR3 DNA stays, 48 bases, in frame from base 1. Relative to germline, V is 2 bases shorter and J is 0 bases shorter, with 11 bases between their ends. The germline V gene sets CDR1 to KGHSH and CDR2 to LQKENI.

Library generation was performed with the immunoSEQ multiplex PCR assay. The multiplex PCR relied on a mix of 60 forward primers for TCR Vbeta segments and 13 reverse primers for TCR Jbeta segments. Amplification of the CDR3 region of rearranged TCR beta genes was performed with a multiplex PCR assay on genomic DNA. The amplified TCR beta libraries were sequenced on the Illumina HiSeq System as 87-base-pair reads. As for the original processing: A later analysis tallied 70 million to 100 million unique TCR beta chains across the approximately 670 repertoires, and about 10 million of those chains were shared by two or more donors. Raw reads were error-corrected and collapsed into unique sequences by a nearest-neighbor algorithm in which closely related sequences were merged to remove PCR and sequencing errors. V, D and J gene segments were assigned by aligning CDR3 sequences to IMGT reference sequences. Each retained sequence needed at least a six-nucleotide match to both a V gene segment and a J gene segment. Rearrangements were classified as productive when the CDR3 lacked stop codons and remained in frame with V and J, and all other rearrangements were classified as non-productive. Following IMGT convention, CDR3 was defined as the stretch from the second conserved V-encoded cysteine to the conserved J-encoded phenylalanine. Sequences without an unambiguous match to a single V gene segment were excluded from the earlier analysis of almost 600 of the donors. An earlier analysis of some 610 of the donors called V segments functional above 56.7% productive rearrangements and segregating when the between-donor standard deviation exceeded 5%. A statistical classification framework was built for diagnosing cytomegalovirus status from the catalog of TCR beta chain sequences. In a later analysis, TCR nucleotide sequences were compared against IMGT/GENE-DB human TR gene sequences so that V and J genes could be assigned. Using the TCRdist pipeline, a later analysis assigned CDR3 sequences along with most-parsimonious VDJ recombination scenarios. In a later analysis, every TCR beta chain was defined by the combination of its CDR3 amino acid sequence and its V-gene family, and reads without a unique V-gene family were dropped. In a later analysis, 500 to 650 highly shared, low-generation-probability nucleotide sequences were removed to address suspected cross-contamination and a sequencing artifact. A later analysis calculated a clonal expansion index for each public chain from normalized within-repertoire ranks of inferred template counts. In a later analysis, generation probabilities were computed using a VDJ recombination model fitted to out-of-frame rearrangements, and the results were checked against IGoR. A later analysis scored TCR-TCR, TCR-HLA and TCR-CMV co-occurrence with hypergeometric tests, applying a repertoire-size bias correction to TCR pairs. A later analysis estimated false discovery rates by permuting HLA or CMV assignments 20 times. A later analysis grouped co-occurring TCRs with DBSCAN, adding TCRdist sequence similarity when clustering within HLA-allele-positive subsets. Repertoires with fewer than 30,000 or more than 120,000 public chains were left out of co-occurrence clustering, as were four to six repertoires with anomalous nucleotide sharing. Sourced from immuneACCESS, this table was stored by TCRdb with only in-frame sequences that have V and J called. A share of the clones is absent; for the studies checked, an unresolved V gene accounts for under half, and the remainder has no known explanation. For V, J and clone size, that table is used; D and trimming come from the DNA. This sample holds some 130,000 clones; around 82% were observed only once. Approximately 1.2% of the sample is taken by the ten largest.

The material sequenced was PBMCs. The sequence came from a man in his fifties or sixties in good health and CMV-seronegative. The chain couples TRBV18 to TRBJ1-3; the D gene identity is not certain. The CDR3 protein is CASSPSSSDSGNTIYF. The nucleotides are TGTGCCAGCTCACCAAGTAGCTCCGACTCTGGAAACACCATATATTTT.